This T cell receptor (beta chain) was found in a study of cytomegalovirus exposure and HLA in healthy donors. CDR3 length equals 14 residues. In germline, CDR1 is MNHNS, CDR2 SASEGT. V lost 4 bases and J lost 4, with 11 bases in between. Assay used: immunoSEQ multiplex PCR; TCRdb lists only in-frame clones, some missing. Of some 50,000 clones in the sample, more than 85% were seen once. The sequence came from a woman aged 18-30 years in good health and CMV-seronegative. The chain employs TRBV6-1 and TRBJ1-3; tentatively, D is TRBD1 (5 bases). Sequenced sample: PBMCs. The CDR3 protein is CASSAGTAGNTIYF. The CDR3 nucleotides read TGTGCCAGCAGTGCCGGGACTGCGGGAAACACCATATATTTT.